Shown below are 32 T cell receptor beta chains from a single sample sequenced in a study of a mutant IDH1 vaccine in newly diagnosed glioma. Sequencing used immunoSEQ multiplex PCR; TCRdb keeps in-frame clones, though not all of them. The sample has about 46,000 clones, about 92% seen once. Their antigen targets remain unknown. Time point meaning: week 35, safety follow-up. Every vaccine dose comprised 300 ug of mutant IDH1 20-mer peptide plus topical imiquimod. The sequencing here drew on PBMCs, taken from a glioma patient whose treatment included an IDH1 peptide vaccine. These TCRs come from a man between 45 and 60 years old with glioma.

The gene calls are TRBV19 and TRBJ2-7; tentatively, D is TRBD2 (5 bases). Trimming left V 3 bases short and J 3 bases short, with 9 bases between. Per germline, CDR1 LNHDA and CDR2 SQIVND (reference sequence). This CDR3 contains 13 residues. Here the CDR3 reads CASSIGINYEQYF. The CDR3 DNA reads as TGTGCCAGTAGTATCGGGATAAACTACGAGCAGTACTTC.

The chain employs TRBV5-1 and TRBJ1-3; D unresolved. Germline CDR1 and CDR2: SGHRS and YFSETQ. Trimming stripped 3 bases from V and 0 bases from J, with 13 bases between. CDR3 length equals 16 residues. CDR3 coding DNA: TGCGCCAGCAGCTACACCACACGGAACTCTGGAAACACCATATATTTT. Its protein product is CASSYTTRNSGNTIYF.

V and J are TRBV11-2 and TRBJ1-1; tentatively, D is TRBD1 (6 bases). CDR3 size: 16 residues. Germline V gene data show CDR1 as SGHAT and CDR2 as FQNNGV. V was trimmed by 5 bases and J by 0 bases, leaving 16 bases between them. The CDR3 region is CASSRTRQDMNTEAFF. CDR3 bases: TGTGCCAGCAGCCGTACGAGACAGGACATGAACACTGAAGCTTTCTTT.

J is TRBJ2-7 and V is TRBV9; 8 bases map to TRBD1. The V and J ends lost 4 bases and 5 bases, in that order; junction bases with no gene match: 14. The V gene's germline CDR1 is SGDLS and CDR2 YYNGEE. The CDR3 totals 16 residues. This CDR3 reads CASSPSPGTGSHEQYF. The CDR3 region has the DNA TGTGCCAGCAGCCCCAGTCCCGGGACAGGTTCCCACGAGCAGTACTTC.

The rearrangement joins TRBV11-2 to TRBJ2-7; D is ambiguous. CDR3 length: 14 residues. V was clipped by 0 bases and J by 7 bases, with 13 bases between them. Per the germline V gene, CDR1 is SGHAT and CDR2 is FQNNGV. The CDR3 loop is CASSLDILGWEQYF. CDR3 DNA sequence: TGTGCCAGCAGCTTAGACATCTTGGGGTGGGAGCAGTACTTC. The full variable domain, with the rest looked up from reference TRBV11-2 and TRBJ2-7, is EAGVAQSPRYKIIEKRQSVAFWCNPISGHATLYWYQQILGQGPKLLIQFQNNGVVDDSQLPKDRFSAERLKGVDSTLKIQPAKLEDSAVYLCASSLDILGWEQYFGPGTRLTVT.

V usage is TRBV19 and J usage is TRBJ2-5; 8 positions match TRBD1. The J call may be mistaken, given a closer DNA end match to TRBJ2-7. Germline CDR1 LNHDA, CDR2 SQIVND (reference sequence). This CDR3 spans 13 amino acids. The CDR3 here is CASSQTGEYEQYF. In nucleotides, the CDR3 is TGTGCCAGTAGTCAGACAGGGGAGTACGAGCAGTACTTC.

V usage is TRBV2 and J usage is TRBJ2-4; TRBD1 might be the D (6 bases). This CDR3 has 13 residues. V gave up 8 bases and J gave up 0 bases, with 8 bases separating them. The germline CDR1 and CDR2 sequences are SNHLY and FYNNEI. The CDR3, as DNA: TGTGCCAGCCAGGGGTTAGCCAAAAACATTCAGTACTTC. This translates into CASQGLAKNIQYF.

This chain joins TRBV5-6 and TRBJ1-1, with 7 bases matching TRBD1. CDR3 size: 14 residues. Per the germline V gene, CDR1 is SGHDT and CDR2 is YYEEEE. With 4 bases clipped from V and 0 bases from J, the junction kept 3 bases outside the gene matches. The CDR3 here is CASSRGQLNTEAFF. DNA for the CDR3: TGTGCCAGCAGCCGGGGACAGCTGAACACTGAAGCTTTCTTT.

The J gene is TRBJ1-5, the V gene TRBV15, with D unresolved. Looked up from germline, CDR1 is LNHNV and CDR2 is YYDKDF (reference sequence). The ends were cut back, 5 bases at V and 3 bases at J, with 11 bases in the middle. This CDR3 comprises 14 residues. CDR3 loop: CATSLGGVNQPQHF. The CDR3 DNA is TGTGCCACCAGCCTCGGAGGTGTCAATCAGCCCCAGCATTTT.

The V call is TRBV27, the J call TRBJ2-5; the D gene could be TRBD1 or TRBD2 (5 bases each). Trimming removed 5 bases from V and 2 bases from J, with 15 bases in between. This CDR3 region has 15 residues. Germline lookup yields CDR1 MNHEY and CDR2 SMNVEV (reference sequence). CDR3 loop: CASSGEGYRQETQYF. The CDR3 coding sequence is TGTGCCAGCAGTGGCGAGGGGTATAGGCAAGAGACCCAGTACTTC.

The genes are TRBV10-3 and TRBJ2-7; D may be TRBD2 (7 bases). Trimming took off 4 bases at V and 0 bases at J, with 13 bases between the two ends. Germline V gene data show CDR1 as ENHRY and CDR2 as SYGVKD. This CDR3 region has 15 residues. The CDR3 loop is CAISVGGGHSYEQYF. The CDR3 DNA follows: TGTGCCATCAGTGTGGGCGGGGGCCACTCCTACGAGCAGTACTTC.

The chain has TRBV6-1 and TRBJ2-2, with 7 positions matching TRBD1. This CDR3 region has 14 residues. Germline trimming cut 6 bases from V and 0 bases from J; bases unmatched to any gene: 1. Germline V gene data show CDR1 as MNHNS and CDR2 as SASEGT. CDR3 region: CASSDRANTGELFF. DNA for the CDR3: TGTGCCAGCAGCGACAGGGCGAACACCGGGGAGCTGTTTTTT.

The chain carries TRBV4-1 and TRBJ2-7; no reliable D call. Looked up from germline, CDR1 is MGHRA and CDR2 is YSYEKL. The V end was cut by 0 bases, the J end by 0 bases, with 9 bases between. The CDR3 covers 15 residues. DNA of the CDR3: TGCGCCAGCAGCCAAGATTTTAGGAGCTCCTACGAGCAGTACTTC. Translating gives CASSQDFRSSYEQYF.

CDR3 loop: CASSVAQRGTDTQYF. CDR3 sequence (DNA): TGTGCCAGCAGCGTAGCTCAGCGGGGCACAGATACGCAGTATTTT. The chain combines TRBV9 with TRBJ2-3; tentative D call: TRBD2 (6 bases). The CDR3 spans 15 residues. The V and J ends lost 0 bases and 1 base respectively, with 9 bases between them. Germline V CDR1 and CDR2: SGDLS, YYNGEE.

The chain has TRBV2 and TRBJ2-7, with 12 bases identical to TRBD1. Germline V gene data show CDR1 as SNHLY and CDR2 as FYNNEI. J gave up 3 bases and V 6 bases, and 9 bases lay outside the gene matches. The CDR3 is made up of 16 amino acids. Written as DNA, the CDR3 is TGTGCCAGCAGGGGGACAGGGGGCGGTTTGGACTACGAGCAGTACTTC. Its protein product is CASRGTGGGLDYEQYF.

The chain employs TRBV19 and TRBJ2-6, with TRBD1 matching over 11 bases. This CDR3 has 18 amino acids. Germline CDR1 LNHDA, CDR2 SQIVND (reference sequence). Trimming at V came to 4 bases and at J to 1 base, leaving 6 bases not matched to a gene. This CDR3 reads CASSKDRGRVSGANVLTF. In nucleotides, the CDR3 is TGTGCCAGTAGTAAGGACAGGGGGCGTGTGTCTGGGGCCAACGTCCTGACTTTC. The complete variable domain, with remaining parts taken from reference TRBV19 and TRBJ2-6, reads DGGITQSPKYLFRKEGQNVTLSCEQNLNHDAMYWYRQDPGQGLRLIYYSQIVNDFQKGDIAEGYSVSREKKESFPLTVTSAQKNPTAFYLCASSKDRGRVSGANVLTFGAGSRLTVL.

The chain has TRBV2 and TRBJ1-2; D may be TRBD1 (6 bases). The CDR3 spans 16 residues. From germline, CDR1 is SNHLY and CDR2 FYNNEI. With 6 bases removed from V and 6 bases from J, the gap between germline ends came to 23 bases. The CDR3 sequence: CASSERGEGILNGYTF. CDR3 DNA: TGTGCCAGCAGCGAGAGGGGGGAGGGCATCCTTAATGGCTACACCTTC.

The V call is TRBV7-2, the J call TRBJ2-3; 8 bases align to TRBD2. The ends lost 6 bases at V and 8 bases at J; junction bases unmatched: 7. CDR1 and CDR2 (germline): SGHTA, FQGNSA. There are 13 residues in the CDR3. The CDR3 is CASRPRAGGTQYF. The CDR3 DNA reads TGTGCCAGCAGACCCAGGGCGGGAGGTACGCAGTATTTT.

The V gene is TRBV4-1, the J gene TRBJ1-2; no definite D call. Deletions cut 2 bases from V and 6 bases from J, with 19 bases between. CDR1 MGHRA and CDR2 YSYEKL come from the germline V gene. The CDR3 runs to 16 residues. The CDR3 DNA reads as TGCGCCAGCAGCCAACCTAATACACTTGGGGTAAATGGCTACACCTTC. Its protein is CASSQPNTLGVNGYTF.

The CDR3 coding sequence is TGTGCCAGCAGCTTAATGGGAGGGACGGAGTTTTATGGCTACACCTTC. It codes for CASSLMGGTEFYGYTF. This chain joins TRBV7-8 and TRBJ1-2; weak D call: TRBD1 (5 bases). The CDR3 loop spans 16 amino acids. Germline CDR1 reads SGHVS; CDR2 reads FQNEAQ. The ends were cut back, 2 bases at V and 5 bases at J, with 18 bases in the middle.

This chain's CDR3 is CASSVAVNTEAFF. The CDR3 bases are TGTGCCAGCAGCGTCGCGGTTAACACTGAAGCTTTCTTT. The rearrangement joins TRBV9 to TRBJ1-1; no clear D. V was cut by 2 bases and J by 2 bases, with 7 bases left in between. Germline-derived CDR1 and CDR2 are SGDLS and YYNGEE. This CDR3 is 13 amino acids long.

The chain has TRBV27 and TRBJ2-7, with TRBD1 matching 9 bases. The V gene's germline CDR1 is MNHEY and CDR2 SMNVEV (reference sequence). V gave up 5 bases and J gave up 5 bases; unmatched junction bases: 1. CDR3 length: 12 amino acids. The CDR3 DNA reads TGTGCCAGCAGTCGGACAGGGGACGAGCAGTACTTC. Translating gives CASSRTGDEQYF.

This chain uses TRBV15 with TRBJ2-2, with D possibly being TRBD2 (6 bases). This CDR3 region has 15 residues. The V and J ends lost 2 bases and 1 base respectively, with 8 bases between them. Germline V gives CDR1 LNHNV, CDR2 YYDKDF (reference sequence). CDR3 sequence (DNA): TGTGCCACCAGCAGATCGGGAGAGAACACCGGGGAGCTGTTTTTT. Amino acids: CATSRSGENTGELFF.

The CDR3: CASSWDTTGELFF. CDR3 nucleotide sequence: TGTGCCAGCAGCTGGGACACCACCGGGGAGCTGTTTTTT. This chain links TRBV7-2 with TRBJ2-2; tentative D call: TRBD1 (6 bases). V lost 4 bases to trimming and J lost 4 bases, with 7 bases between them. This CDR3 region has 13 residues. The germline CDR1 and CDR2 sequences are SGHTA and FQGNSA. Using reference TRBV7-2 and TRBJ2-2 for the parts outside the CDR3, the full variable domain is GAGVSQSPSNKVTEKGKDVELRCDPISGHTALYWYRQSLGQGLEFLIYFQGNSAPDKSGLPSDRFSAERTGGSVSTLTIQRTQQEDSAVYLCASSWDTTGELFFGEGSRLTVL.

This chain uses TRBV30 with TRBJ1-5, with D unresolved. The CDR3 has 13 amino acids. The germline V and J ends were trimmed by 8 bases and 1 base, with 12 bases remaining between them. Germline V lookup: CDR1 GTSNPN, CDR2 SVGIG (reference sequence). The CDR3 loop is CAGSKDSNQPQHF. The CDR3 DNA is TGTGCCGGGTCGAAGGACAGCAATCAGCCCCAGCATTTT.

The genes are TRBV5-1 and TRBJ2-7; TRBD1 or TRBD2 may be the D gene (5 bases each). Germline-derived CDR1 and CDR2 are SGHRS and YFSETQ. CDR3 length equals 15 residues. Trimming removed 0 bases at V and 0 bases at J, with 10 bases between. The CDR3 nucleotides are TGCGCCAGCAGCTTGGGGGGACCGTCCTCCTACGAGCAGTACTTC. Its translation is CASSLGGPSSYEQYF. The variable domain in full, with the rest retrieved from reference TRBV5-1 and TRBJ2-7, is KAGVTQTPRYLIKTRGQQVTLSCSPISGHRSVSWYQQTPGQGLQFLFEYFSETQRNKGNFPGRFSGRQFSNSRSEMNVSTLELGDSALYLCASSLGGPSSYEQYFGPGTRLTVT.

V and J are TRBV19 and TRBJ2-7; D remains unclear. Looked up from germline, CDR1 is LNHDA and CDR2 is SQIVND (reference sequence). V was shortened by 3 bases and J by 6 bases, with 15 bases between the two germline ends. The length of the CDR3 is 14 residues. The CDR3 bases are TGTGCCAGTAGTATCGGGCCGGCCCGTGGCGAGCAGTACTTC. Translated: CASSIGPARGEQYF.

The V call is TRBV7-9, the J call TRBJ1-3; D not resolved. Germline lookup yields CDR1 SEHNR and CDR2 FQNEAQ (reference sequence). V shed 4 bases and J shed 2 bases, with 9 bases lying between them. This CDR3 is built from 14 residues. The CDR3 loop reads CASSSAIPGNTIYF. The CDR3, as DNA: TGTGCCAGCAGCTCCGCCATTCCTGGAAACACCATATATTTT.

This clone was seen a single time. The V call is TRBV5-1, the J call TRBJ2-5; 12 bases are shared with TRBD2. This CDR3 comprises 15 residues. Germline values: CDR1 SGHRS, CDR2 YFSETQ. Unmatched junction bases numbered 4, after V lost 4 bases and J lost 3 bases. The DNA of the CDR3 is TGCGCCAGCAGCCTGACTAGCGGGGGAGAAGAGACCCAGTACTTC. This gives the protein CASSLTSGGEETQYF.

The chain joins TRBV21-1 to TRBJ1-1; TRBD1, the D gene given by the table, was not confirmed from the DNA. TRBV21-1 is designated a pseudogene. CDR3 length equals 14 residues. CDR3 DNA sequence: TGTGCCAGCAGCCTGCGGACAGGCTACACTGAAGCTTTCTTT. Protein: CASSLRTGYTEAFF.

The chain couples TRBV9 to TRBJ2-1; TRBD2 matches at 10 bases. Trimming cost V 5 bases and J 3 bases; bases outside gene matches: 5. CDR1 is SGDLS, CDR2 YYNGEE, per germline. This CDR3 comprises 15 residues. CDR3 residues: CASRPGTSDYNEQFF. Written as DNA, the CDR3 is TGTGCCAGCAGACCCGGGACTAGCGACTACAATGAGCAGTTCTTC.

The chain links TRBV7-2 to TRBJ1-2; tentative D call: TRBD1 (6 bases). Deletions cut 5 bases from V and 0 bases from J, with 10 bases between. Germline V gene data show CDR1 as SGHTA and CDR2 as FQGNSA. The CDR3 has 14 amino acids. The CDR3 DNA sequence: TGTGCCAGCAGCCCTGGGACAACTAACTATGGCTACACCTTC. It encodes CASSPGTTNYGYTF.